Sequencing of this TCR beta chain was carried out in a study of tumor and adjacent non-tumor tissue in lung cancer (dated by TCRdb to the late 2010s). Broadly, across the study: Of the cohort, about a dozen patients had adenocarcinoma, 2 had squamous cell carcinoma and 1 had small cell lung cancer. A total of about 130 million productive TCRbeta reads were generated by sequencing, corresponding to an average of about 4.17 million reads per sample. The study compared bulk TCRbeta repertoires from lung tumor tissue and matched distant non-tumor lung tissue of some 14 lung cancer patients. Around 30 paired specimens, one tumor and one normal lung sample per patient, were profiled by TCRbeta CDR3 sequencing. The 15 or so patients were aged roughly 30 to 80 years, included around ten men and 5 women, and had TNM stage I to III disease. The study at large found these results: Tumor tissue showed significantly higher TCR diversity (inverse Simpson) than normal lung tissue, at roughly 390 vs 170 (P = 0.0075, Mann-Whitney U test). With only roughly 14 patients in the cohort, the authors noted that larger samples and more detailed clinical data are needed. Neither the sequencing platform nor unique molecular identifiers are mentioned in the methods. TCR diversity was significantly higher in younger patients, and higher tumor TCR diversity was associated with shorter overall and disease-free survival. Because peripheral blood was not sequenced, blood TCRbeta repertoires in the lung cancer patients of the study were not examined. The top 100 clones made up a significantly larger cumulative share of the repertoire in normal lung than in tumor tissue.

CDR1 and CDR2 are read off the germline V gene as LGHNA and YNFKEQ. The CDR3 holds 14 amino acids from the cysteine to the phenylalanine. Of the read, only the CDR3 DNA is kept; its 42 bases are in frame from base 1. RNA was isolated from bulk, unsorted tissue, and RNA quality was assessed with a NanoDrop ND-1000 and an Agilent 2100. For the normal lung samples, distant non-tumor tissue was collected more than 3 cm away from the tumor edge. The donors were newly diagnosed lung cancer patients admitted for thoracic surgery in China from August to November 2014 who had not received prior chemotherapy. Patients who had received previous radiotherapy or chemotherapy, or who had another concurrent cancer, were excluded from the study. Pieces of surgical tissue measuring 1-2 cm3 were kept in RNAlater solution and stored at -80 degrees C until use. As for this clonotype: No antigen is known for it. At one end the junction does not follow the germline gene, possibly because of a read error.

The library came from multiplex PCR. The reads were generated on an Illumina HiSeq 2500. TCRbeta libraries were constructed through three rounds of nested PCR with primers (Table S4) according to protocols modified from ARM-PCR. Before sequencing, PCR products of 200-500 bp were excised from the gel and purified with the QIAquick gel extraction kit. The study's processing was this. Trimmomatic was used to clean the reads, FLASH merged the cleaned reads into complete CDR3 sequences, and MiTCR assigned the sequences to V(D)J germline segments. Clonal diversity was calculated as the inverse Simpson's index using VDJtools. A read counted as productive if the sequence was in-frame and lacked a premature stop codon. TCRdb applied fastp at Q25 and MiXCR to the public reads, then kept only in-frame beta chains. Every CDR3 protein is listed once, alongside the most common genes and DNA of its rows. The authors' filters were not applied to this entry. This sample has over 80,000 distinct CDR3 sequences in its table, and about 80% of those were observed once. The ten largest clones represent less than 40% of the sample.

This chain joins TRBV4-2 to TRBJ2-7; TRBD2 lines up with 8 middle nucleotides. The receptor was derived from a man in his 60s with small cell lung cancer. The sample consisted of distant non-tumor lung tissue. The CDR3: CASSHSGNRNEHYF. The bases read TGTGCCAGCAGCCATAGCGGGAATAGGAACGAGCACTACTTC.